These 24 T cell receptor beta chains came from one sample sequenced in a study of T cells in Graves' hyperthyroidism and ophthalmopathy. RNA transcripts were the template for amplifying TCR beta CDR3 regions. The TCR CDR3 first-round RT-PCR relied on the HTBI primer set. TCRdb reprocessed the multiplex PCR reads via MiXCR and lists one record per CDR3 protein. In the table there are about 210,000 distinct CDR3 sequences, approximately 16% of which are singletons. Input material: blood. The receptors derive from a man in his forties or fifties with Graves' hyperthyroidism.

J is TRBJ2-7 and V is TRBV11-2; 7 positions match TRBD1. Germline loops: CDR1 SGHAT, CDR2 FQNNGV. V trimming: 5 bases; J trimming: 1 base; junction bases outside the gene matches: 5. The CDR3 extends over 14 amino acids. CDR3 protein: CASSPGQLSYEQYF. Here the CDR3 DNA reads TGTGCCAGCAGCCCGGGACAGCTATCCTACGAGCAGTACTTC.

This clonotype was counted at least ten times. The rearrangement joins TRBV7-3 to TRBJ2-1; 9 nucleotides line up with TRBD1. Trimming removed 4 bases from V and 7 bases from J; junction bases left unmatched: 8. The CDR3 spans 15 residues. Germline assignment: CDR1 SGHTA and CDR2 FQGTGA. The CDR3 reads CASSSPRQGVNEQFF. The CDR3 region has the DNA TGTGCCAGCAGCTCACCCCGACAGGGGGTAAATGAGCAGTTCTTC.

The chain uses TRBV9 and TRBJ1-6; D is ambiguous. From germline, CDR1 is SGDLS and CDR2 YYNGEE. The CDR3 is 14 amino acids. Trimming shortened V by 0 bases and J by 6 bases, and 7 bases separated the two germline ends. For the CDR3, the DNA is TGTGCCAGCAGCGTAGAAGGGCTTAATTCACCCCTCCACTTT. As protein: CASSVEGLNSPLHF.

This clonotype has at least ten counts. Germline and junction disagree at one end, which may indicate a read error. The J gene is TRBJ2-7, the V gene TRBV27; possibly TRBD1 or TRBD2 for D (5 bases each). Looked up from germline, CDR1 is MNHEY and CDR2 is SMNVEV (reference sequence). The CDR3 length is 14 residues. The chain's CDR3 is CTSSARDGHYEQYF. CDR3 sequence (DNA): TGTACCAGCAGTGCCCGGGACGGACACTACGAGCAGTACTTC.

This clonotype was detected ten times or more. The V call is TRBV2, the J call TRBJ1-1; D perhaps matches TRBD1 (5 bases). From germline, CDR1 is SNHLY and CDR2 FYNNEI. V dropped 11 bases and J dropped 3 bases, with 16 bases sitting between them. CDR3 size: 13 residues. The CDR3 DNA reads TGTGCCGTCAGTGGGGGAAGGGACACTGAAGCTTTCTTT. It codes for CAVSGGRDTEAFF. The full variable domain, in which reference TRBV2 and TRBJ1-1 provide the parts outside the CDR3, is EPEVTQTPSHQVTQMGQEVILRCVPISNHLYFYWYRQILGQKVEFLVSFYNNEISEKSEIFDDQFSVERPDGSNFTLKIRSTKLEDSAMYFCAVSGGRDTEAFFGQGTRLTVV.

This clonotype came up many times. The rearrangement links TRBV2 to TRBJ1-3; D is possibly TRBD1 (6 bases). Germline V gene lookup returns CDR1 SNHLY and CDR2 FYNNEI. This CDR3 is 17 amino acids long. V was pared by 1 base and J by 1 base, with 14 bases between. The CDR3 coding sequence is TGTGCCAGCAGTGAAGGAGGGGGGAGTGGATCTGGAAACACCATATATTTT. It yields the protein CASSEGGGSGSGNTIYF.

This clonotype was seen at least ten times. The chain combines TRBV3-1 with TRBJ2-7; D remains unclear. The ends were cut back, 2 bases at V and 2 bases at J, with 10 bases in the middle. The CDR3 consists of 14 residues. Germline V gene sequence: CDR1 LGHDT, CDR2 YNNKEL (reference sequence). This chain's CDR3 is CASSQNPGPYEQYF. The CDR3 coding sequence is TGTGCCAGCAGCCAAAACCCAGGACCCTACGAGCAGTACTTC.

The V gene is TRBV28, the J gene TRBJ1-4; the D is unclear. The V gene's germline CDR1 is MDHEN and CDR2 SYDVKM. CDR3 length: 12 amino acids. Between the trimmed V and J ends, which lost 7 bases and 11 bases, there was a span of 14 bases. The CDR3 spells CASKIDMGKLFF. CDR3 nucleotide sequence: TGTGCCAGCAAAATCGACATGGGGAAACTGTTTTTT. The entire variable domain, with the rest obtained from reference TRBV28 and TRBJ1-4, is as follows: DVKVTQSSRYLVKRTGEKVFLECVQDMDHENMFWYRQDPGLGLRLIYFSYDVKMKEKGDIPEGYSVSREKKERFSLILESASTNQTSMYLCASKIDMGKLFFGSGTQLSVL.

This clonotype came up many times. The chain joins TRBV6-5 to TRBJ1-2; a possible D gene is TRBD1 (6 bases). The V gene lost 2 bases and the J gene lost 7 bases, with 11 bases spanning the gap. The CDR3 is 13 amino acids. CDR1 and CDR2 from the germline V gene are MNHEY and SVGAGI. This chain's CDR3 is CASSYGPGVGYTF. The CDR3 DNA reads TGTGCCAGCAGTTACGGGCCAGGGGTTGGCTACACCTTC.

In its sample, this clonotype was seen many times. The chain's CDR3 is CASSLLQETQYF. CDR3 nucleotide sequence: TGTGCCAGCAGTCTGCTCCAAGAGACCCAGTACTTC. The chain has TRBV27 and TRBJ2-5; D gene uncertain. The CDR3 loop spans 12 amino acids. Germline V gives CDR1 MNHEY, CDR2 SMNVEV (reference sequence). Trimming took off 5 bases at V and 1 base at J, with 5 bases between the two ends.

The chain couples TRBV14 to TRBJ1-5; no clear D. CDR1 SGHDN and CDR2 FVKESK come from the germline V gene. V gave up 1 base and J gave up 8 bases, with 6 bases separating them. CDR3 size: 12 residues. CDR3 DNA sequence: TGTGCCAGCAGCCAAGGGCGGAAGCCCCAGCATTTT. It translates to CASSQGRKPQHF. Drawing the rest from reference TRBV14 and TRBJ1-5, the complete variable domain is EAGVTQFPSHSVIEKGQTVTLRCDPISGHDNLYWYRRVMGKEIKFLLHFVKESKQDESGMPNNRFLAERTGGTYSTLKVQPAELEDSGVYFCASSQGRKPQHFGDGTRLSIL.

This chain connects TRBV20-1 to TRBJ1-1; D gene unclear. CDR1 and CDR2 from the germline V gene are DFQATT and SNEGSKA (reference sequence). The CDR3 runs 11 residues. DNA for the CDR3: TGCAGCCTCGAAGGCGGCGGCGAAGCTTTCTTT. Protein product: CSLEGGGEAFF.

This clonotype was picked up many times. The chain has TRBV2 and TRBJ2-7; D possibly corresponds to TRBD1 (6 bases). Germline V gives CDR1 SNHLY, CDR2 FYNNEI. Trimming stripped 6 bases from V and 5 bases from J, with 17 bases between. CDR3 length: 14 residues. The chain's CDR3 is CASRGWTENDEQYF. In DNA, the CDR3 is TGTGCCAGCAGGGGATGGACAGAGAACGACGAGCAGTACTTC.

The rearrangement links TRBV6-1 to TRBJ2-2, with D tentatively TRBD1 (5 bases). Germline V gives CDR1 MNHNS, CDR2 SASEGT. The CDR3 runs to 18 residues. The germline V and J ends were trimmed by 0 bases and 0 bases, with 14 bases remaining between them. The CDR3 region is CASSEATSQGANTGELFF. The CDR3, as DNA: TGTGCCAGCAGTGAAGCGACTTCGCAAGGGGCGAACACCGGGGAGCTGTTTTTT.

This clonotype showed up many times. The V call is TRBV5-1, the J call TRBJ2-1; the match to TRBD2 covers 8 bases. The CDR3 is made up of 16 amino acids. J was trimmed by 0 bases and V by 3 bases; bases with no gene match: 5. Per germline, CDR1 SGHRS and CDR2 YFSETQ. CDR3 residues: CASSWTSRPSYNEQFF. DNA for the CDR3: TGCGCCAGCAGCTGGACTAGCCGCCCCTCCTACAATGAGCAGTTCTTC.

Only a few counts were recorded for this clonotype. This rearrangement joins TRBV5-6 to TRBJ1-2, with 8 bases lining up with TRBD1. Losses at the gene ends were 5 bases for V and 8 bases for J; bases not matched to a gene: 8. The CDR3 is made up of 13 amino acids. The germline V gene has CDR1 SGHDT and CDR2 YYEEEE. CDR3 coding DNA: TGTGCCAGCAGTTCGACAGGGGTACAAGGCTACACCTTC. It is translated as CASSSTGVQGYTF.

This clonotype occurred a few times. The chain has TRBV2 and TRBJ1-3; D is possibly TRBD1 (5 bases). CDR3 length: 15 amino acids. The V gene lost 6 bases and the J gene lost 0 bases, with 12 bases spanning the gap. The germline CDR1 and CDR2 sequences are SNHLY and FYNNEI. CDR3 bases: TGTGCCAGCAGCCTGGACACTGTCTCTGGAAACACCATATATTTT. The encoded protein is CASSLDTVSGNTIYF.

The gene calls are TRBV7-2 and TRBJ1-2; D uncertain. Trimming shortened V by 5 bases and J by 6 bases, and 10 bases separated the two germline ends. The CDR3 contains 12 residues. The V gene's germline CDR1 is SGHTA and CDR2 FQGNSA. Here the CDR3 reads CASSPRRDGYTF. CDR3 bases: TGTGCCAGCAGCCCTCGAAGGGATGGCTACACCTTC.

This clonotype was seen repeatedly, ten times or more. The CDR3 DNA reads as TGTGCCAGCAGTTCCCACGAAGCAGGAGGGAACTATGGCTACACCTTC. This translates into CASSSHEAGGNYGYTF. The V gene is TRBV28, the J gene TRBJ1-2; D remains ambiguous. The germline V gene has CDR1 MDHEN and CDR2 SYDVKM. The CDR3 loop spans 16 amino acids. Trimming took 4 bases from V and 2 from J, leaving 17 bases between them.

The CDR3 loop reads CASSVVAGGQADTQYF. The CDR3 DNA reads as TGTGCCAGCAGCGTAGTTGCGGGGGGGCAAGCAGATACGCAGTATTTT. This chain uses TRBV9 with TRBJ2-3; TRBD2 matches 9 bases. This CDR3 contains 16 residues. Germline values: CDR1 SGDLS, CDR2 YYNGEE. V gave up 0 bases and J gave up 4 bases; unmatched junction bases: 6.

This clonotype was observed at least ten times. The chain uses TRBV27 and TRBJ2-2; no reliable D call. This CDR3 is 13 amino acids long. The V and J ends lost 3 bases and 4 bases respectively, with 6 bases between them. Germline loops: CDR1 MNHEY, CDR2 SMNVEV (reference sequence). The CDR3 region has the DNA TGTGCCAGCAGTTTTTATAGCACCGGGGAGCTGTTTTTT. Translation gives CASSFYSTGELFF.

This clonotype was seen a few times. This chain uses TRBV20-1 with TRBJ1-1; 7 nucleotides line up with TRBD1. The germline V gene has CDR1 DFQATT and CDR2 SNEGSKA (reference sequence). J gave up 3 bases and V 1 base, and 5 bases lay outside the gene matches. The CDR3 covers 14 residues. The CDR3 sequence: CSARGRGGDTEAFF. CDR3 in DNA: TGCAGTGCTAGAGGGAGAGGGGGCGACACTGAAGCTTTCTTT.

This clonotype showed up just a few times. The chain's CDR3 is CATSDPPGQGTGELFF. The CDR3 nucleotides read TGTGCCACCAGTGATCCTCCGGGACAGGGAACCGGGGAGCTGTTTTTT. The rearrangement uses TRBV24-1 and TRBJ2-2; TRBD1 matches at 9 bases. There are 16 residues in the CDR3. Germline V lookup: CDR1 KGHDR, CDR2 SFDVKD. V trimming: 3 bases; J trimming: 5 bases; junction bases outside the gene matches: 6.

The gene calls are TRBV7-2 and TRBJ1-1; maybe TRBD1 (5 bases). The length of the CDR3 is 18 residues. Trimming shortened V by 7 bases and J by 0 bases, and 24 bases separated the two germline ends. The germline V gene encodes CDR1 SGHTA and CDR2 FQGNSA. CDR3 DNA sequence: TGTGCCAGCACCACCCAGATGTCCAGGGCGCTGGTGAACACTGAAGCTTTCTTT. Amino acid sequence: CASTTQMSRALVNTEAFF.